Listed below are T cell receptor beta chains from one sample, sequenced in a study of beta chain features in type 1 diabetes. The data were produced by immunoSEQ multiplex PCR, yet TCRdb's version contains in-frame clones alone and is incomplete. Of approximately 280,000 clones in the sample, 15% were seen once. The sequenced material came from naive CD4+ T cells from blood. Receptors were obtained from a man aged 18 to 35 with type 1 diabetes. The CDR3 runs from the conserved cysteine through the conserved F or W. D genes are given only for firm matches. For some rows the clone size is stated as once, few or many, or as a class when expanded; others skip it.

>.|many|TRBV23-1|TRBJ2-1
CASSPIRRGRNEQFF
TGCGCCAGCAGTCCTATTCGGAGGGGAAGGAATGAGCAGTTCTTC
>TRBD2|few|TRBV4-2|TRBJ2-7
CASSQRTSGRVRGQYF
TGTGCCAGCAGCCAGAGGACTAGCGGGAGAGTTCGGGGGCAGTACTTC
>TRBD2|.|TRBV10-3|TRBJ2-1
CAIRARSLAGGHNEQFF
TGTGCCATCAGGGCACGCTCACTAGCGGGGGGTCACAATGAGCAGTTCTTC
>TRBD1|few|TRBV18|TRBJ1-5
CASSLRDRGYNQPQHF
TGTGCCAGCTCACTCCGGGACAGGGGATACAATCAGCCCCAGCATTTT
>.|.|TRBV7-8|TRBJ2-1
CASSFYPNEQFF
TGTGCCAGCAGCTTTTATCCCAATGAGCAGTTCTTC
>.|.|TRBV7-9|TRBJ1-2
CASSFNSRYTF
TGTGCCAGCAGCTTTAATTCCCGCTACACCTTC
>.|.|TRBV10-3|TRBJ2-2
CAISWAGWTGELFF
TGTGCCATCAGTTGGGCTGGTTGGACCGGGGAGCTGTTTTTT
>TRBD2|few|TRBV11-1|TRBJ2-4
CASSPSGTSGSLAKNIQYF
TGTGCCAGCAGCCCGTCCGGGACTAGCGGGAGTTTGGCCAAAAACATTCAGTACTTC
>.|.|TRBV5-1|TRBJ2-5
CASSLGQGGQETQYF
TGCGCCAGCAGCTTGGGACAGGGAGGCCAAGAGACCCAGTACTTC
>TRBD2|few|TRBV15|TRBJ2-2
CATSKRLAGERTGELFF
TGTGCCACCAGCAAGCGACTAGCGGGAGAAAGAACCGGGGAGCTGTTTTTT
>TRBD1|.|TRBV9|TRBJ2-2
CASSVGGDRYTGELFF
TGTGCCAGCAGCGTAGGTGGGGACAGGTACACCGGGGAGCTGTTTTTT
>TRBD2|few|TRBV11-1|TRBJ2-3
CASSAGTNTDTQYF
TGTGCCAGCAGCGCCGGGACTAACACAGATACGCAGTATTTT
>TRBD2|.|TRBV11-2|TRBJ2-2
CASSLDPASGATGELFF
TGTGCCAGCAGCTTAGATCCGGCTAGCGGGGCCACCGGGGAGCTGTTTTTT
>TRBD2|.|TRBV30|TRBJ2-3
CAWSEAGRERYTQYF
TGTGCCTGGAGTGAAGCGGGACGAGAAAGATATACGCAGTATTTT
>TRBD1|few|TRBV27|TRBJ2-7
CASSPRQGAYEQYF
TGTGCCAGCAGCCCGAGACAGGGGGCTTACGAGCAGTACTTC
>TRBD1|.|TRBV29-1|TRBJ1-2
CSVNRGNYGYTF
TGCAGCGTCAACAGGGGAAACTATGGCTACACCTTC
>TRBD1|.|TRBV30|TRBJ1-4
CACTPTGGKLFF
TGTGCCTGCACGCCCACAGGGGGAAAACTGTTTTTT
>TRBD1|few|TRBV27|TRBJ2-2
CASRGTGPGELFF
TGTGCCAGCAGAGGGACAGGACCCGGGGAGCTGTTTTTT
>TRBD2|.|TRBV28|TRBJ2-1
CASSSSASGGYNEQFF
TGTGCCAGCAGTTCCAGTGCTAGCGGGGGATACAATGAGCAGTTCTTC
>.|.|TRBV6-5|TRBJ2-1
CASSRTGTPYNEQFF
TGTGCCAGCAGCAGAACCGGGACTCCCTACAATGAGCAGTTCTTC
>TRBD2|few|TRBV2|TRBJ2-4
CASSERREAKNIQYF
TGTGCCAGCAGTGAAAGGCGGGAGGCCAAAAACATTCAGTACTTC
>.|few|TRBV10-3|TRBJ1-2
CAISDRGTYGYTF
TGTGCCATCAGTGACCGCGGGACCTATGGCTACACCTTC
>TRBD2|few|TRBV27|TRBJ2-1
CASSFGGGGYNEQFF
TGTGCCAGCAGTTTCGGCGGGGGGGGATACAATGAGCAGTTCTTC
>.|few|TRBV28|TRBJ2-7
CASTAGDLGHQQYF
TGTGCCAGCACCGCCGGGGATCTCGGCCATCAGCAGTACTTC
>TRBD1|.|TRBV6-5|TRBJ2-1
CAHSRAGQAYNEQFF
TGTGCCCATAGCAGGGCAGGACAGGCCTACAATGAGCAGTTCTTC
>TRBD1|few|TRBV28|TRBJ2-3
CASSAWTGSRDTQYF
TGTGCCAGCAGTGCTTGGACAGGGTCGCGGGATACGCAGTATTTT
>.|few|TRBV7-8|TRBJ2-1
CASSLRGPHEQFF
TGTGCCAGCAGCTTACGAGGGCCCCATGAGCAGTTCTTC
>TRBD2|few|TRBV7-2|TRBJ2-3
CASSLRGGSTDTQYF
TGTGCCAGCAGCTTACGGGGGGGTAGCACAGATACGCAGTATTTT
>.|.|TRBV7-2|TRBJ2-7
CASSLLYEQYF
TGTGCCAGCAGCTTACTTTACGAGCAGTACTTC
>.|few|TRBV29-1|TRBJ2-2
CIARGLGTGELFF
TGCATCGCCCGGGGGTTGGGAACCGGGGAGCTGTTTTTT
>.|few|TRBV4-3|TRBJ2-4
CASSQVRQQDLAKNIQYF
TGCGCCAGCAGCCAAGTAAGGCAGCAAGACTTAGCCAAAAACATTCAGTACTTC
>.|few|TRBV30|TRBJ2-7
CAWSVGVRAYEQYF
TGTGCCTGGAGTGTAGGGGTAAGGGCCTACGAGCAGTACTTC
>.|few|TRBV7-2|TRBJ2-1
CASSMPRTRNPYNEQFF
TGTGCCAGCAGCATGCCGCGAACTCGCAATCCCTACAATGAGCAGTTCTTC
>.|few|TRBV2|TRBJ2-5
CASSEVSNQETQYF
TGTGCCAGCAGTGAAGTGTCAAACCAAGAGACCCAGTACTTC
>TRBD2|few|TRBV9|TRBJ2-2
CASSVGGRSTGELFF
TGTGCCAGCAGCGTAGGCGGGAGATCCACCGGGGAGCTGTTTTTT
>.|few|TRBV12-5|TRBJ1-1
CASGRAGNTEAFF
TGTGCTAGCGGTCGGGCGGGGAACACTGAAGCTTTCTTT
>TRBD1|few|TRBV6-5|TRBJ1-5
CASSYSSTGNQPQHF
TGTGCCAGCAGTTACTCATCGACAGGGAACCAGCCCCAGCATTTT
>.|few|TRBV4-2|TRBJ1-4
CASSQDVERQLFF
TGTGCCAGCAGCCAAGATGTTGAGCGTCAACTGTTTTTT
>.|few|TRBV19|TRBJ2-1
CASSRAGANNEQFF
TGTGCCAGTAGTAGGGCAGGGGCGAACAATGAGCAGTTCTTC
>.|.|TRBV5-1|TRBJ2-3
CASSPDNTDTQYF
TGCGCCAGCAGCCCGGACAACACAGATACGCAGTATTTT
>.|.|TRBV7-9|TRBJ2-1
CASSTSGTAPGGSYNEQFF
TGTGCCAGCAGCACCTCCGGGACAGCACCGGGGGGGTCCTACAATGAGCAGTTCTTC
>TRBD2|few|TRBV11-2|TRBJ2-1
CASSSIERGLAGGRDEQFF
TGTGCCAGCAGCTCCATAGAGAGGGGACTAGCGGGAGGCAGGGATGAGCAGTTCTTC
>.|.|TRBV28|TRBJ1-2
CASTWGQGSYGYTF
TGTGCCAGCACCTGGGGGCAGGGAAGCTATGGCTACACCTTC
>TRBD1|few|TRBV27|TRBJ2-7
CASSLGDRGPYEQYF
TGTGCCAGCAGTTTGGGGGACAGGGGTCCCTACGAGCAGTACTTC
>.|few|TRBV28|TRBJ2-6
CASSFSSSGANVLTF
TGTGCCAGCAGTTTTTCTAGCTCTGGGGCCAACGTCCTGACTTTC